This TCR beta chain appears in the sequencing data of a study of T cell changes during pregnancy in multiple sclerosis. Assay used: immunoSEQ multiplex PCR; TCRdb lists only in-frame clones, some missing. The sample carries under 20,000 clones, 70% to 90% recorded once. Trimming cost V 6 bases and J 7 bases, with 10 bases left between them. The germline CDR1 and CDR2 sequences are MNHNS and SASEGT. The CDR3 length is 11 residues. The sequenced sample was CD8+ T cells from peripheral blood mononuclear cells, obtained in the second trimester of pregnancy. The chain links TRBV6-1 to TRBJ2-7; D gene uncertain. The source is a female donor in good health, enrolled as a control in a pregnancy study. CDR3 in amino acids: CASSPHGEQYF. In DNA form, the CDR3 reads TGTGCCAGCAGCCCCCACGGGGAGCAGTACTTC.